The present TCR beta chain was sequenced within a study of blood T cells in healthy people across ages. Study-level findings and limits: Total diversity from one million sequenced T cells was likely underestimated. The study found more naive CD4+ cells and higher diversity in long-lived than aged donors.

On this clonotype itself: The antigen remains undetermined. Relative to the germline gene, one junction end is altered; a read error may explain this.

Next came a second PCR, run for about 7 to 12 cycles, which used a sample-barcoded 5' primer along with a J-beta primer mix. Template switching added a 12-random-nucleotide identifier to every cDNA molecule. Via MiXCR, TCRdb re-called the 5' RACE reads, giving one row per CDR3 protein. The data show 1.8 million or so distinct CDR3 sequences, with about two fifths seen just once and more than 20% held by the top ten. Germline CDR1 is SGHRS and CDR2 is YFSETQ. The length of the CDR3 is 13 residues. The sequenced material came from blood. This receptor was obtained from a human donor in good health. V and J are TRBV5-1 and TRBJ2-2; a weak D match, TRBD2 (5 bases). The DNA for the CDR3 is TGCGCCAGCAGCTTGGAACGCACCGGGGAGCGGTTTTTT. Translation: CASSLERTGERFF.